This paragraph covers one TCR beta chain sequence. This clone has only a few counts. Its specific antigen is unknown. There are no base qualities to consult, and no much larger clone falls within one base. These data belong to a study of neoadjuvant anti-PD-1 for oral cavity cancer (dated by TCRdb to the early 2020s). Looking at the study overall: Patients mostly received three to four biweekly doses of nivolumab at 3 mg/kg before curative-intent surgical resection. Patients with complete response, partial response or stable disease by RECIST 1.1 were defined as responders, whereas patients with progression were defined as non-responders. The parent correlative cohort had 12 to 13 patients and a response rate of approximately 30%. A fourth nivolumab dose was given around day 43 to patients without progression, and definitive surgical resection was performed in those patients on days 50-56.

Results the study describes overall, beyond this receptor: Greater tumor shrinkage was correlated with larger post-treatment sizes of preexisting intratumoral clones, suggesting that expansion of preexisting clones contributed to response. Only a few patients per response group were included in the TCR analyses, and the authors called for validation in larger cohorts. Higher pretreatment blood TCRbeta clonality and lower post-treatment tumor TCRbeta clonality were correlated with higher pretreatment blood Treg/Th17 ratios.

Tumor libraries used mostly 4.8 ug of input genomic DNA for survey sequencing, with two replicates per sample. TCRbeta libraries were prepared with the immunoSEQ hsTCRbeta kit according to the manufacturer's instructions. The finished libraries were brought together in one pool at around 3.1 nM, which was then read using an Illumina NovaSeq 6000 S4 flow cell. In the authors' own workflow: The immunoSEQ Analyzer was used for raw data preprocessing and quality control. The analysis was limited to productive rearrangements, and each clonotype was defined by a unique CDR3 amino acid sequence. Repertoire clonality was estimated as the Gini-Simpson index, which was computed with the R package tcR. Gini indices were compared with Student's t test, and associations with tumor size change were assessed by Pearson correlation. Held by TCRdb, this immuneACCESS table contains in-frame sequences only and omits some clones. Under half of the omission traces to an unresolved V gene where checked; the cause of the rest is unknown. V, J and clone size were drawn from that table, and D and trimming were deduced from the DNA. In this sample the table shows about 24,000 clones, 20% to 30% of which occur a single time. Together, the top ten hold more than 15% of the sample.

The CDR3 measures 14 amino acids from cysteine to phenylalanine. CDR3 DNA only is kept here, 42 bases in frame from base 1. V is reduced by 5 bases and J by 4 bases, leaving a spacing of 11 bases between them. CDR1 is given as MNHEY and CDR2 as SMNVEV, both from the germline V gene (reference sequence). Per the publication, the time point label means: after neoadjuvant nivolumab, at surgical resection. Patients were newly diagnosed with stage II-IVA oral cavity squamous cell carcinoma and had received no prior systemic or radiation treatment. The cohort was made up of patients with locally advanced, HPV-negative oral cavity squamous cell carcinoma. Samples were obtained from a longitudinal correlative study of a single-arm phase II trial of neoadjuvant nivolumab in oral cavity squamous cell carcinoma. Subject-matched pre- and post-treatment PBMCs and tumors from three responders and three non-responders underwent genomic DNA-based TCRbeta sequencing. The Maxwell RSC DNA from Tissue kit was used to isolate genomic DNA from tumor tissue.

The chain joins TRBV27 to TRBJ2-2; tentative D gene TRBD1, with 5 bases matching. The receptor comes from a person between 40 and 85 years old with oral cavity squamous cell carcinoma. Sequencing was performed on tumor tissue, taken after nivolumab (anti-PD-1) treatment. This receptor has the CDR3 CASSIRQRTGELFF. The nucleotides read TGTGCCAGCAGTATACGACAGCGCACCGGGGAGCTGTTTTTT.